This T cell receptor (beta chain) was identified in a study of T cell changes during pregnancy in multiple sclerosis. Trimming took 5 bases from V and 4 from J; bases not matched to a gene: 10. The CDR3 extends over 16 amino acids. Germline lookup yields CDR1 LGHNA and CDR2 YSLEER. TCRdb's table, derived via immunoSEQ multiplex PCR, lists solely in-frame clones and lacks some. The sample shows roughly 30,000 clones, roughly 91% of them seen only once. The chain is built from TRBV4-3 and TRBJ2-3; the match to TRBD2 covers 9 bases. The sequencing used CD4+ T cells from peripheral blood mononuclear cells, collected in the second trimester of pregnancy. The receptor was derived from a female donor with multiple sclerosis, enrolled in a pregnancy study. CDR3 nucleotide sequence: TGCGCCAGCAGCTCATTAGCGGGAGTAGTCTCAGATACGCAGTATTTT. Residues: CASSSLAGVVSDTQYF.